Below are 13 T cell receptor beta chains sequenced from a single sample in a study of blood T cell repertoires in COVID-19. The protocol was immunoSEQ multiplex PCR, while the TCRdb copy is restricted to in-frame clones and leaves out a portion. The sample has about 250,000 clones; roughly 84% are singletons. Sequencing was carried out using peripheral blood. The receptors here all came from a woman between 35 and 50 years old with active or convalescent COVID-19.

This clone was seen a single time. The CDR3, as DNA: TGTGCCAGCACCCTAAGGACAGGGGTTTATGGCTACACCTTC. It encodes CASTLRTGVYGYTF. The chain couples TRBV2 to TRBJ1-2; 9 bases align to TRBD1. The CDR3 loop spans 14 amino acids. V trimming: 7 bases; J trimming: 5 bases; junction bases outside the gene matches: 8. Looked up from germline, CDR1 is SNHLY and CDR2 is FYNNEI.

This clone came up a few times. The chain is built from TRBV7-8 and TRBJ2-3, with TRBD2 identical over 7 bases. J was trimmed by 2 bases and V by 0 bases; bases with no gene match: 2. This CDR3 has 15 amino acids. CDR1 and CDR2 from the germline V gene are SGHVS and FQNEAQ. This CDR3 is CASSLAGGTTDTQYF. The CDR3 nucleotides read TGTGCCAGCAGCTTAGCGGGGGGGACCACAGATACGCAGTATTTT.

The rearrangement links TRBV18 to TRBJ1-3, with D uncertain. Trimming shortened V by 0 bases and J by 2 bases, and 11 bases separated the two germline ends. Germline CDR1 and CDR2: KGHSH and LQKENI. CDR3 length: 16 residues. CDR3 loop: CASSPPFRETGNTIYF. In DNA, the CDR3 is TGTGCCAGCTCACCACCGTTTCGGGAGACTGGAAACACCATATATTTT.

The chain has TRBV9 and TRBJ2-2; 8 bases are a match to TRBD1. Germline V gives CDR1 SGDLS, CDR2 YYNGEE. This CDR3 is 16 amino acids long. V lost 0 bases and J lost 8; bases outside the gene matches: 9. CDR3 DNA sequence: TGTGCCAGCAGCGTAGGGCCGACAGGGGATTTTGGGGAGCTGTTTTTT. It specifies CASSVGPTGDFGELFF.

The chain joins TRBV7-9 to TRBJ2-7; tentative D call: TRBD1 (6 bases). Trimming left V 7 bases short and J 3 bases short, with 16 bases between. The germline gives CDR1 SEHNR, CDR2 FQNEAQ (reference sequence). This CDR3 region has 14 residues. CDR3 DNA: TGTGCCAGCACCGATATTGGGGGCTACTACGAGCAGTACTTC. Protein product: CASTDIGGYYEQYF.

This clone has just a few counts. This chain uses TRBV7-8 with TRBJ1-5, with D unresolved. Germline V CDR1 and CDR2: SGHVS, FQNEAQ. Trimming shortened V by 0 bases and J by 3 bases, and 24 bases separated the two germline ends. The CDR3 extends over 20 amino acids. The CDR3 here is CASSLADGFMAATLNQPQHF. CDR3 coding DNA: TGTGCCAGCAGCTTAGCCGACGGATTCATGGCGGCGACCCTCAATCAGCCCCAGCATTTT.

The genes are TRBV6-1 and TRBJ1-5, with D tentatively TRBD1 (5 bases). V was shortened by 3 bases and J by 5 bases, with 11 bases between the two germline ends. This CDR3 is 14 amino acids long. The V gene's germline CDR1 is MNHNS and CDR2 SASEGT. CDR3 amino acids: CASSESRGDQPQHF. The CDR3 DNA sequence: TGTGCCAGCAGTGAGTCCCGGGGGGATCAGCCCCAGCATTTT.

In nucleotides, the CDR3 is TGTGCCAGCAGTTTGGACACAAATTCACCCCTCCACTTT. Amino acid sequence: CASSLDTNSPLHF. V usage is TRBV12-3 or TRBV12-4 and J usage is TRBJ1-6; a possible D gene is TRBD1 (5 bases). The CDR3 has 13 amino acids. The V end lost 3 bases, the J end lost 7 bases, and 7 bases lay between the germline ends.

V and J are TRBV28 and TRBJ1-1; D perhaps matches TRBD1 (6 bases). CDR1 is MDHEN, CDR2 SYDVKM, per germline. The V end lost 7 bases, the J end lost 1 base, and 22 bases lay between the germline ends. This CDR3 is 17 amino acids long. The CDR3 bases are TGTGCCAGCATGCTCCGATCCGGACAGACTTCGAACACTGAAGCTTTCTTT. It encodes CASMLRSGQTSNTEAFF. The entire variable domain, with the rest obtained from reference TRBV28 and TRBJ1-1, is as follows: DVKVTQSSRYLVKRTGEKVFLECVQDMDHENMFWYRQDPGLGLRLIYFSYDVKMKEKGDIPEGYSVSREKKERFSLILESASTNQTSMYLCASMLRSGQTSNTEAFFGQGTRLTVV.

The chain recombines TRBV28 with TRBJ1-3; TRBD1 might be the D (6 bases). CDR3 length: 19 amino acids. The V end was cut by 3 bases, the J end by 0 bases, with 21 bases between. CDR1 is MDHEN and CDR2 is SYDVKM in the germline V gene. CDR3 nucleotides: TGTGCCAGCAGTTTGGATGTAGGGGGAGCCGCGATCTCTGGAAACACCATATATTTT. Amino acid sequence: CASSLDVGGAAISGNTIYF. The complete variable domain, with remaining parts taken from reference TRBV28 and TRBJ1-3, reads DVKVTQSSRYLVKRTGEKVFLECVQDMDHENMFWYRQDPGLGLRLIYFSYDVKMKEKGDIPEGYSVSREKKERFSLILESASTNQTSMYLCASSLDVGGAAISGNTIYFGEGSWLTVV.

The chain recombines TRBV7-2 with TRBJ2-3; D possibly corresponds to TRBD2 (5 bases). CDR1 and CDR2 from the germline V gene are SGHTA and FQGNSA. V shed 11 bases and J shed 4 bases, with 10 bases lying between them. The CDR3 spans 11 residues. CDR3 protein: CACREADTQYF. DNA of the CDR3: TGTGCCTGTCGGGAAGCAGATACGCAGTATTTT.

The V and J genes are TRBV19 and TRBJ2-3; 7 bases agree with TRBD2. This CDR3 spans 14 amino acids. CDR1 is LNHDA and CDR2 is SQIVND in the germline V gene (reference sequence). Germline trimming cut 5 bases from V and 2 bases from J; bases unmatched to any gene: 4. CDR3 bases: TGTGCCAGTAGTTTGGGACTAATCACAGATACGCAGTATTTT. Its protein is CASSLGLITDTQYF.

The chain links TRBV6-6 to TRBJ2-3; 10 bases line up with TRBD2. Trimming cost V 2 bases and J 5 bases; bases outside gene matches: 7. The germline V gene has CDR1 MNHNY and CDR2 SVGAGI (reference sequence). The CDR3 extends over 16 amino acids. CDR3 residues: CASSYGLAGAGDTQYF. The CDR3 coding sequence is TGTGCCAGCAGTTACGGGCTAGCGGGGGCCGGAGATACGCAGTATTTT.